A single sample is the source of the 31 T cell receptor beta chains below, sequenced in a study of blood T cells in healthy people across ages. A second about 7 to 12 cycle PCR used barcoded and J-beta primers. TCRdb fed the 5' RACE reads into MiXCR, producing one record per CDR3 protein. Among 750,000 to 950,000 distinct CDR3 sequences listed, roughly 29% were seen once. These data also featured in a second study, about T cells of mothers and their children.

Sequenced sample: blood. The receptors come from a woman between 35 and 50 years old in good health.

The genes are TRBV5-8 and TRBJ1-4, with TRBD1 identical over 9 bases. The germline V gene has CDR1 SGHTS and CDR2 YDEGEE. The CDR3 has 15 amino acids. V gave up 3 bases and J gave up 4 bases; unmatched junction bases: 4. CDR3 amino acids: CASSSTDRGNEKLFF. The CDR3 DNA follows: TGTGCCAGCAGCTCGACGGACAGGGGTAATGAAAAACTGTTTTTT. The full variable domain, with the rest looked up from reference TRBV5-8 and TRBJ1-4, is EAGVTQSPTHLIKTRGQQATLRCSPISGHTSVYWYQQALGLGLQFLLWYDEGEERNRGNFPPRFSGRQFPNYSSELNVNALELEDSALYLCASSSTDRGNEKLFFGSGTQLSVL.

V and J are TRBV5-5 and TRBJ2-7; D is perhaps TRBD2 (5 bases). The V end lost 4 bases, the J end lost 0 bases, and 14 bases lay between the germline ends. The V gene's germline CDR1 is SGHKS and CDR2 YYEKEE (reference sequence). The CDR3 totals 15 residues. The CDR3 bases are TGTGCCAGCAGCCACCAGAGCGGTGACTCCTACGAGCAGTACTTC. Translation: CASSHQSGDSYEQYF.

This clonotype was found many times. The chain carries TRBV20-1 and TRBJ2-5, with unresolved D. Germline V gene data show CDR1 as DFQATT and CDR2 as SNEGSKA (reference sequence). The CDR3 contains 10 residues. Trimming stripped 5 bases from V and 2 bases from J, with 3 bases between. The CDR3 region is CSAAQETQYF. In DNA, the CDR3 is TGCAGTGCTGCTCAAGAGACCCAGTACTTC.

This clonotype occurred once. This may be a read error: a much more frequent sequence differs by one nucleotide. The V and J genes are TRBV28 and TRBJ1-5; 9 positions match TRBD1. The CDR3 consists of 12 residues. CDR1 is MDHEN, CDR2 SYDVKM, per germline. V was pared by 6 bases and J by 6 bases, with 0 bases of the junction left unmatched. CDR3 amino acids: CASRDRGQPQHF. DNA for the CDR3: TGTGCCAGCAGGGACAGGGGTCAGCCCCAGCATTTT. The variable domain in full, with the rest retrieved from reference TRBV28 and TRBJ1-5, is DVKVTQSSRYLVKRTGEKVFLECVQDMDHENMFWYRQDPGLGLRLIYFSYDVKMKEKGDIPEGYSVSREKKERFSLILESASTNQTSMYLCASRDRGQPQHFGDGTRLSIL.

The table lists this clonotype with many counts. This rearrangement joins TRBV12-3 or TRBV12-4 to TRBJ2-7, with D possibly matching TRBD2 (6 bases). This CDR3 is built from 15 residues. Trimming took 4 bases from V and 2 from J, leaving 15 bases between them. The chain's CDR3 is CASSSSGTHPYEQYF. DNA of the CDR3: TGTGCCAGCAGTTCGTCCGGGACTCACCCCTACGAGCAGTACTTC.

Many counts were recorded for this clonotype. This chain's CDR3 is CASSLGGGRAGANVLTF. CDR3 DNA: TGTGCCAGCAGTTTAGGAGGTGGGAGGGCTGGGGCCAACGTCCTGACTTTC. The chain employs TRBV12-3 or TRBV12-4 and TRBJ2-6, with 7 nucleotides matching TRBD2. CDR3 size: 17 residues. The V and J ends lost 1 base and 2 bases, in that order; junction bases with no gene match: 5.

This clonotype was counted between two and nine times. This rearrangement joins TRBV19 to TRBJ1-2; D might be TRBD1 (6 bases). From germline, CDR1 is LNHDA and CDR2 SQIVND (reference sequence). The germline V and J ends were trimmed by 1 base and 4 bases, with 13 bases remaining between them. The CDR3 sequence is 15 residues long. The CDR3 bases are TGTGCCAGTAGTATAGTGCAGGGGCTCAGCTATGGCTACACCTTC. The encoded protein is CASSIVQGLSYGYTF.

This chain uses TRBV4-3 with TRBJ2-5; D is uncertain. This CDR3 has 17 amino acids. Trimming removed 0 bases from V and 4 bases from J, with 18 bases in between. Germline CDR1 LGHNA, CDR2 YSLEER. CDR3 in DNA: TGCGCCAGCAGCCAAGATCGTGGGCAAGGGTTCGGAGAGACCCAGTACTTC. Amino acids: CASSQDRGQGFGETQYF.

The rearrangement links TRBV7-9 to TRBJ1-1; no definite D call. The CDR3 length is 15 residues. The V and J ends lost 0 bases and 3 bases respectively, with 11 bases between them. Germline V gives CDR1 SEHNR, CDR2 FQNEAQ (reference sequence). CDR3 nucleotides: TGTGCCAGCAGCTTAGCGCCAGGAAGGGACACTGAAGCTTTCTTT. It specifies CASSLAPGRDTEAFF. Complete variable domain (other parts from reference TRBV7-9 and TRBJ1-1): DTGVSQNPRHKITKRGQNVTFRCDPISEHNRLYWYRQTLGQGPEFLTYFQNEAQLEKSRLLSDRFSAERPKGSFSTLEIQRTEQGDSAMYLCASSLAPGRDTEAFFGQGTRLTVV.

The gene calls are TRBV28 and TRBJ1-2; D is perhaps TRBD1 (5 bases). The CDR3 spans 12 residues. The V and J ends lost 6 bases and 12 bases respectively, with 17 bases between them. Germline V gives CDR1 MDHEN, CDR2 SYDVKM. The CDR3 spells CASRTGHLGDTF. DNA of the CDR3: TGTGCCAGCAGGACTGGACATTTGGGGGACACCTTC.

On this clonotype itself: A single base separates this from a much larger clone, so it may be a read error. The chain joins TRBV6-5 to TRBJ2-1; 9 bases match TRBD2. This CDR3 comprises 18 residues. Trimming at V came to 2 bases and at J to 10 bases, leaving 18 bases not matched to a gene. CDR1 is MNHEY, CDR2 SVGAGI, per germline. In nucleotides, the CDR3 is TGTGCCAGCAGTTACCAACCCCGAGCGGGGGGTACCTCCTACGAGCAGTTCTTC. It translates to CASSYQPRAGGTSYEQFF.

Concerning this clonotype: One end of the junction varies from germline; a read error may be responsible. The V call is TRBV9, the J call TRBJ2-1; 7 bases agree with TRBD2. CDR1 and CDR2 (germline): SGDLS, YYNGEE. The CDR3 covers 15 residues. The DNA for the CDR3 is TGTGCCAGCAGCGTAGGCGGCGGGAGAGACAATGAGCGGTTCTTC. Encoded protein: CASSVGGGRDNERFF.

This clonotype was seen a handful of times. The genes are TRBV11-3 and TRBJ2-7; D is uncertain. Germline V CDR1 and CDR2: SGHNT, YENEEA. V was pared by 6 bases and J by 4 bases, with 16 bases between. The CDR3 is made up of 14 amino acids. The CDR3 DNA reads as TGTGCCAGCAGTCAACAACCTCCCCTATACGAGCAGTACTTC. It is translated as CASSQQPPLYEQYF.

The CDR3 spells CSAREGGRTNTEAFF. CDR3 DNA: TGCAGTGCTAGAGAGGGGGGGCGCACGAACACTGAAGCTTTCTTT. The V and J genes are TRBV20-1 and TRBJ1-1, with D possibly being TRBD1 (6 bases). V was clipped by 0 bases and J by 1 base, with 12 bases between them. Germline loops: CDR1 DFQATT, CDR2 SNEGSKA (reference sequence). CDR3 length: 15 amino acids.

This chain connects TRBV19 to TRBJ2-7, with TRBD2 as a possible D gene (5 bases). CDR3 length: 14 residues. V dropped 6 bases and J dropped 4 bases, with 16 bases sitting between them. Germline V CDR1 and CDR2: LNHDA, SQIVND (reference sequence). The CDR3 coding sequence is TGTGCCAGTAGCAGCAGCGGACCGACTTACGAGCAGTACTTC. Encoded protein: CASSSSGPTYEQYF.

V is TRBV7-9 and J is TRBJ1-1, with a tentative D call TRBD1 (5 bases). Deletions cut 0 bases from V and 1 base from J, with 9 bases between. Germline values: CDR1 SEHNR, CDR2 FQNEAQ (reference sequence). The CDR3 has 15 amino acids. This CDR3 is CASSLAAGQNTEAFF. As DNA, the CDR3 is TGTGCCAGCAGCTTAGCCGCAGGACAGAACACTGAAGCTTTCTTT.

V usage is TRBV20-1 and J usage is TRBJ1-2; TRBD1 matches at 7 bases. Looked up from germline, CDR1 is DFQATT and CDR2 is SNEGSKA (reference sequence). The length of the CDR3 is 12 residues. CDR3: CITDDRDIGYTF. For the CDR3, the DNA is TGCATCACGGACGACAGGGATATCGGCTACACCTTC.

The V gene is TRBV7-9, the J gene TRBJ1-1; the match to TRBD1 covers 9 bases. Germline V gene lookup returns CDR1 SEHNR and CDR2 FQNEAQ (reference sequence). The CDR3 is made up of 15 amino acids. Unmatched junction bases numbered 11, after V lost 5 bases and J lost 7 bases. CDR3 sequence reads: CASSPRGTGIGEAFF. For the CDR3, the DNA is TGTGCCAGCAGCCCGAGAGGGACAGGGATAGGTGAAGCTTTCTTT.

This rearrangement joins TRBV20-1 to TRBJ2-5; 8 nucleotides align to TRBD2. Trimming at V came to 0 bases and at J to 7 bases, leaving 10 bases not matched to a gene. CDR1 and CDR2 from the germline V gene are DFQATT and SNEGSKA (reference sequence). The CDR3 length is 15 residues. CDR3 bases: TGCAGTGCTAGAGACCAGCGGGGGTCGTCGTGGACCCAGTACTTC. Its translation is CSARDQRGSSWTQYF.

The DNA of the CDR3 is TGTGCCAGCAGGGGGGGACAGGGAAACGCTGAAGCTTTCTTT. Translated, it gives CASRGGQGNAEAFF. V gene TRBV6-1 combines with J gene TRBJ1-1; 9 bases agree with TRBD1. The length of the CDR3 is 14 residues. The J segment lost 6 bases and the V segment lost 6 bases, leaving 8 bases of the junction unmatched. The germline gives CDR1 MNHNS, CDR2 SASEGT.

This clonotype counts as medium-sized. The V gene is TRBV5-8, the J gene TRBJ2-5, with D maybe TRBD1 (6 bases). V shed 6 bases and J shed 0 bases, with 21 bases lying between them. The CDR3 has 17 amino acids. Germline CDR1 reads SGHTS; CDR2 reads YDEGEE. As DNA, the CDR3 is TGTGCCAGCACCGTGGGGGCCTTTAACTCTCACCAAGAGACCCAGTACTTC. Translation gives CASTVGAFNSHQETQYF.

This clonotype was observed a few times. The gene calls are TRBV9 and TRBJ1-2, with D perhaps TRBD1 (5 bases). The CDR3 spans 15 residues. Per the germline V gene, CDR1 is SGDLS and CDR2 is YYNGEE. The V end lost 3 bases, the J end lost 7 bases, and 19 bases lay between the germline ends. CDR3: CASSGVPGGFSGYTF. In DNA form, the CDR3 reads TGTGCCAGCAGCGGGGTGCCCGGGGGGTTCAGTGGCTACACCTTC. The full variable domain, its missing parts supplied by reference TRBV9 and TRBJ1-2, is DSGVTQTPKHLITATGQRVTLRCSPRSGDLSVYWYQQSLDQGLQFLIQYYNGEERAKGNILERFSAQQFPDLHSELNLSSLELGDSALYFCASSGVPGGFSGYTFGSGTRLTVV.

Remarks on this clonotype: The junction differs from germline at one of its ends, possibly a read error. The chain joins TRBV6-2 or TRBV6-3 to TRBJ1-6, with D unclear. The CDR3 sequence is 13 residues long. In germline, CDR1 is MNHEY, CDR2 SVGEGT. CDR3 sequence: CVSRTPENSPLHF. CDR3 bases: TGTGTCAGCCGAACTCCCGAAAATTCACCCCTCCACTTT.

In its sample, this clonotype was seen many times. This rearrangement joins TRBV27 to TRBJ2-7; D might be TRBD1 (5 bases). This CDR3 is 14 amino acids long. V was cut by 3 bases and J by 0 bases, with 9 bases left in between. Germline V gene lookup returns CDR1 MNHEY and CDR2 SMNVEV (reference sequence). This CDR3 is CASSFMDTSYEQYF. The CDR3 DNA reads as TGTGCCAGCAGTTTTATGGACACCTCCTACGAGCAGTACTTC.

This clonotype was detected a few times. J is TRBJ2-1 and V is TRBV6-5, with 7 bases lining up with TRBD1. Germline-derived CDR1 and CDR2 are MNHEY and SVGAGI. The CDR3 contains 14 residues. J gave up 9 bases and V 2 bases, and 7 bases lay outside the gene matches. CDR3 region: CASSYDRVAGEQFF. CDR3 in DNA: TGTGCCAGCAGTTACGACAGGGTTGCGGGTGAGCAGTTCTTC.

This clonotype has a count of ten or more. The chain employs TRBV6-5 and TRBJ2-7; tentatively, D is TRBD1 or TRBD2 (6 bases each). CDR1 and CDR2 (germline): MNHEY, SVGAGI. The CDR3 extends over 16 amino acids. The ends were cut back, 5 bases at V and 2 bases at J, with 19 bases in the middle. CDR3 residues: CASSMVSGAFPYEQYF. The CDR3, as DNA: TGTGCCAGCAGTATGGTCTCGGGGGCCTTCCCCTACGAGCAGTACTTC.

This clonotype was counted ten times or more. The chain has TRBV15 and TRBJ1-1, with D uncertain. The CDR3 has 12 residues. Trimming pared 1 base from V and 9 bases from J, leaving 9 bases between. Germline CDR1 is LNHNV and CDR2 is YYDKDF (reference sequence). The CDR3 sequence: CATSRAQEKAFF. DNA of the CDR3: TGTGCCACCAGCAGAGCGCAGGAAAAAGCTTTCTTT.

The V gene is TRBV14, the J gene TRBJ2-1; 9 nucleotides match TRBD2. The CDR3 extends over 14 amino acids. V was pared by 1 base and J by 9 bases, with 4 bases of the junction left unmatched. The germline CDR1 and CDR2 sequences are SGHDN and FVKESK. For the CDR3, the DNA is TGTGCCAGCAGCCAAGTGGGACTAGCAACTGAGCAGTTCTTC. Amino acids: CASSQVGLATEQFF.

The table lists this clonotype with many counts. The chain has TRBV7-2 and TRBJ2-7; D is possibly TRBD1 or TRBD2 (5 bases each). V was trimmed by 5 bases and J by 5 bases, leaving 22 bases between them. The CDR3 loop spans 16 amino acids. CDR1 is SGHTA and CDR2 is FQGNSA in the germline V gene. The CDR3 reads CASSNYGSGSRNEQYF. DNA of the CDR3: TGTGCCAGCAGCAATTACGGGTCAGGGAGTAGGAACGAGCAGTACTTC.

The CDR3 region has the DNA TGTGCCAGCGGACAGTTCTCTGGAAACACCATATATTTT. Amino acid sequence: CASGQFSGNTIYF. The rearrangement joins TRBV11-2 to TRBJ1-3; TRBD1 is a possible D gene (6 bases). Trimming stripped 8 bases from V and 0 bases from J, with 8 bases between. This CDR3 contains 13 residues. Germline CDR1 SGHAT, CDR2 FQNNGV.

The chain employs TRBV10-3 and TRBJ1-2; D is perhaps TRBD1 (6 bases). CDR1 is ENHRY and CDR2 is SYGVKD in the germline V gene. The CDR3 has 16 amino acids. V lost 2 bases and J 6 bases, leaving 19 bases between the germline ends. CDR3 in amino acids: CAISEGMGGRDNGYTF. CDR3 nucleotides: TGTGCCATCAGTGAGGGTATGGGGGGGCGCGACAATGGCTACACCTTC.